A single TCR beta chain is shown here with its context. This clone was seen a handful of times. Its antigen target is currently unknown. No qualities accompany the bases; no much larger clone lies one base away. The cohort comprised 670 or so healthy bone marrow donors. At the time of sampling, every cohort member was nominally healthy, though immune exposures that went unrecorded were likely present. The donor tested CMV seropositive and was one of the 289 seropositive cohort members. A peripheral blood sample was collected from each donor, and TCR beta sequencing was performed on peripheral blood mononuclear cells. The Qiagen DNeasy Blood Extraction Kit was used to extract genomic DNA from the blood cell samples. Receptor libraries were prepared by the immunoSEQ multiplex PCR assay. For the multiplex PCR, a mixture combining 60 forward primers for TCR Vbeta segments and 13 reverse primers for TCR Jbeta segments was used. The CDR3 region of rearranged TCR beta genes was amplified from genomic DNA with a multiplex PCR assay. The Illumina HiSeq System was used to sequence the amplified TCR beta libraries as 87-base-pair reads. The source study handled its data this way. A later analysis tallied approximately 87 million unique TCR beta chains across the 700 or so repertoires, and some 10 million of those chains were shared by two or more donors. Raw reads were error-corrected and collapsed into unique sequences by a nearest-neighbor algorithm in which closely related sequences were merged to remove PCR and sequencing errors. CDR3 sequences were aligned to IMGT reference sequences to assign V, D and J gene segments. For a sequence to be retained, at least a six-nucleotide match to both a V gene segment and a J gene segment was required. Rearrangements were called productive when the CDR3 lacked stop codons and stayed in frame with V and J; all others were non-productive. CDR3 was defined by IMGT convention, running from the second conserved V-encoded cysteine to the conserved J-encoded phenylalanine. The earlier analysis of about 500 of the donors excluded sequences that lacked an unambiguous match to a single V gene segment. In an earlier analysis of 587 of the donors, a V segment was called functional when productive rearrangements were above 56.7%, and segregating when the standard deviation between donors exceeded 5%. A statistical classification framework was developed to diagnose cytomegalovirus status using the catalog of TCR beta chain sequences. V and J gene assignment, in a later analysis, came from comparing TCR nucleotide sequences with IMGT/GENE-DB human TR gene sequences. A later analysis assigned CDR3 sequences and most-parsimonious VDJ recombination scenarios with the TCRdist pipeline. In a later analysis, each TCR beta chain was defined by its CDR3 amino acid sequence together with its V-gene family, and reads without a unique V-gene family were excluded. As a way to deal with suspected cross-contamination and a sequencing artifact, a later analysis dropped over 550 nucleotide sequences that were highly shared and had low generation probability. A later analysis calculated a clonal expansion index for each public chain from normalized within-repertoire ranks of inferred template counts. A later analysis computed generation probabilities with a VDJ recombination model fitted to out-of-frame rearrangements, and checked the results against IGoR. In a later analysis, hypergeometric tests were used to score TCR-TCR, TCR-HLA and TCR-CMV co-occurrence, with a repertoire-size bias correction applied to TCR pairs. A later analysis estimated false discovery rates by permuting HLA or CMV assignments 20 times. A later analysis grouped co-occurring TCRs with DBSCAN, adding TCRdist sequence similarity when clustering within HLA-allele-positive subsets. Co-occurrence clustering excluded repertoires with fewer than 30,000 or more than 120,000 public chains, plus five with anomalous nucleotide sharing. As stored in TCRdb, this immuneACCESS dataset retains in-frame rearrangements with V and J assigned. A fraction of the clones does not appear; measured against another copy, unresolved V genes explain less than half of the discrepancy, and the remainder lacks a known reason. V and J calls and clone size are as listed in that table; D and trimming were resolved from the DNA. This sample lists about 140,000 clones; roughly 78% were detected once. About 4.4% of the sample goes to the ten largest clones.

Deletion took 0 bases off V and 11 bases off J, with a span of 10 bases between the germline ends. Taken from the germline V gene, the CDR1 and CDR2 loops are SQVTM and ANQGSEA. Inclusive of the bounding cysteine and phenylalanine, the CDR3 is 11 residues long. The only DNA kept is the CDR3, 33 bases in frame from the first base. This specimen comes from a study of cytomegalovirus exposure and HLA in healthy donors (dated by TCRdb to between 2016 and 2019). Some background on the complete study: An earlier analysis of 587 of the donors reported under 300 Gb of sequence data and 117 million unique TCR beta sequences obtained from roughly 180 million T cells. Using immunosequencing, the study profiled T cell repertoires from about 620 subjects and related those repertoires to cytomegalovirus serostatus. To study patterns of TCR occurrence, a later analysis re-analyzed previously published TCR beta repertoires from around 670 donors and added high-resolution HLA genotyping. The later analysis used no new phenotypic data to find candidate immune exposures, relying instead on TCR beta sequences and their occurrence across donors. The number of typed donors differed by locus: about 620-640 for A, B, C, DRB1 and DQB1; some 500 for DQA1; around 610 for DPA1; and around 450 for DPB1. An early release covering 550 to 650 HLA-typed donors comprised approximately 290 gigabases of sequencing data and tens of millions of unique TCR sequences. All discovery cohort repertoires had been generated using a single sequencing platform. The study was designed to test whether signatures of past pathogen exposure could be identified by cataloging public T cell receptors. Of the roughly 400 genotyped donors, 65% to 90% fell in the genetic ancestry cluster associated with self-reported Caucasian donors. An earlier analysis of several hundred of the donors applied high-throughput TCR beta sequencing to assess whether each TCR beta V gene segment acted as functional or pseudogenic. Donor age, sex, ethnicity and CMV serostatus were compiled together with the repertoire data. High-throughput TCR immunosequencing, statistical association of individual TCRs with disease status, and machine learning were combined to predict cytomegalovirus infection status. On average, about 240,000 unique TCR beta nucleotide sequences were sequenced per donor among 398 genotyped donors of the cohort, with roughly 20% of those sequences being non-productive. Several DR-DQ haplotypes were treated as single units for association and clustering because of strong linkage in the cohort. A later genetic analysis took genome-wide SNP genotypes for about three fifths of the roughly 700 donors and used that subset as a discovery cohort. Along with the approximately 650-subject first cohort, a separate validation cohort of 120 different subjects was used. Class I and class II HLA loci were covered by the typing at four-digit resolution. The study at large found these results: Assigning TCR associations to individual alleles was difficult when HLA alleles, especially DR and DQ, strongly co-occurred. Because HLA typing was unavailable for some donors at each locus, only the typed subset was used in association tests. Compared with equally common non-associated chains, HLA-associated TCR beta chains in a later analysis were more clonally expanded and had lower generation probabilities. A further reported finding was that TCR beta sequences accurately predicted the HLA-A and HLA-B alleles for most subjects in the first cohort. In a later genetic analysis, a missense DCLRE1C variant was associated with V-gene and J-gene trimming of TCR beta chains, and the association was replicated in an independent cohort. In both the original and validation cohorts, the classifier was reported to diagnose cytomegalovirus status with high specificity and sensitivity. The presence/absence analyses assumed that sequencing depth was roughly uniform across donors, and that assumption may not be true. A cluster of highly shared sequence variants was judged likely to represent a technical artifact of the sequencing pipeline. A later analysis found that most CMV-associated TCR beta chains appeared HLA-restricted, with HLA associations seemingly driven largely by CMV exposure. A later analysis reported that several top co-occurrence clusters appeared linked to parvovirus B19, influenza, CMV and Epstein-Barr virus. According to a later genetic analysis, donors in an Asian-associated ancestry cluster had fewer N-insertions in productive TCRs than the approximately 700-donor mean. Correlated functional status among segregating V segments might reflect linkage disequilibrium, but an unknown experimental factor could not be ruled out. In a later analysis, the rate of TCR association differed among HLA loci, with DRB1 alleles having the most associated TCRs and HLA-C alleles having the fewest. According to the authors, the approach could potentially be generalized to other disease states and immunological phenotypes. The 87-base-pair reads could not distinguish some IMGT-functional V segments, including TRBV6-2 and TRBV6-3, so those segments were excluded. For the cohort, immune exposure information was limited to CMV serostatus. In a later analysis, about 17,000 TCR beta sequences were associated with specific HLA alleles at a false discovery rate of 0.05. A few of the identified cytomegalovirus-associated TCR beta chains were confirmed in vitro to be specific for cytomegalovirus antigens. In an earlier analysis of some 540 of the donors, most TCR beta V segments appeared in productive rearrangements about 87% or about 30% of the time, broadly matching IMGT annotations. This cohort had only TCR beta chains sequenced, and the lack of alpha or paired-chain data limited which features could be detected. The earlier analysis of 450 to 700 of the donors excluded about 16 rarely observed V segments, including chromosome 9 orphons, because counts were too low. A total of 150 or so TCR beta chains were listed by the study as associated with cytomegalovirus. While some public TCRs were present in many individuals, most TCR sequences turned up only very rarely across donors.

Sequencing was performed on PBMCs. This chain joins TRBV29-1 to TRBJ1-1; no D segment can be confidently identified. This receptor was identified in a man in his fifties or sixties in good health and CMV-seropositive. The bases are TGCAGCGTTGAAGAAGGTCGGCGGGCTTTCTTT. Its translation reads: CSVEEGRRAFF. The CDR3 plus the reference TRBV29-1 and TRBJ1-1 genes for the other parts give the full variable domain: SAVISQKPSRDICQRGTSLTIQCQVDSQVTMMFWYRQQPGQSLTLIATANQGSEATYESGFVIDKFPISRPNLTFSTLTVSNMSPEDSSIYLCSVEEGRRAFFGQGTRLTVV.